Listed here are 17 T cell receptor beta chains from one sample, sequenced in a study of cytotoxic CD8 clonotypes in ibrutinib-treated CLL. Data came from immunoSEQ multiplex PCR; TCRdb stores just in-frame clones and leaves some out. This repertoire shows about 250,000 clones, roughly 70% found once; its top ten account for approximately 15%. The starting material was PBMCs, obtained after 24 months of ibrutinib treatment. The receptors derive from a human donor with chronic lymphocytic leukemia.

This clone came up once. Here the CDR3 reads CASSYGRTYEQYF. DNA for the CDR3: TGTGCCAGCAGCTACGGGAGGACCTACGAGCAGTACTTC. This rearrangement joins TRBV13 to TRBJ2-7; 7 nucleotides agree with TRBD2. Looked up from germline, CDR1 is PRHDT and CDR2 is FYEKMQ (reference sequence). This CDR3 has 13 amino acids. The V segment lost 4 bases and the J segment 2 bases; nucleotides outside the gene matches: 2.

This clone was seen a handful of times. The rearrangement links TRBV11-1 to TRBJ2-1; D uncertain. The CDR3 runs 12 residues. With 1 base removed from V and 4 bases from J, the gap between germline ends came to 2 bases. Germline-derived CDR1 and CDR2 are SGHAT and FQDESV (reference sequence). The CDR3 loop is CASSLGYNEQFF. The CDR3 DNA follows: TGTGCCAGCAGCTTAGGGTACAATGAGCAGTTCTTC.

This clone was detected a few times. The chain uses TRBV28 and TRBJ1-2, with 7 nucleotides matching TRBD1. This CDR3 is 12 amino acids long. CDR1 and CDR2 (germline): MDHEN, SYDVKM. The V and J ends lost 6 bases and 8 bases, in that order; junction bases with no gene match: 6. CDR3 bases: TGTGCCAGCAGCACTCAGGGGGACGGCTACACCTTC. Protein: CASSTQGDGYTF.

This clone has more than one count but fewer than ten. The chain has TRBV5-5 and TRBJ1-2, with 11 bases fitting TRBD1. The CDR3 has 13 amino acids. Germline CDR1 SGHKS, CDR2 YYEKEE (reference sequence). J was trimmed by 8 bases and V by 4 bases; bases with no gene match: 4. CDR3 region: CASSGQGAGGYTF. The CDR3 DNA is TGTGCCAGCAGCGGACAGGGGGCTGGCGGCTACACCTTC.

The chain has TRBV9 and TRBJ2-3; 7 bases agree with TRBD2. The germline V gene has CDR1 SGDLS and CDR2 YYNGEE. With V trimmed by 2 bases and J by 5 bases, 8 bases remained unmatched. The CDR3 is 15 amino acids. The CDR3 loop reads CASSVYGGSIDTQYF. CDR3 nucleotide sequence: TGTGCCAGCAGCGTTTATGGCGGGAGTATAGATACGCAGTATTTT.

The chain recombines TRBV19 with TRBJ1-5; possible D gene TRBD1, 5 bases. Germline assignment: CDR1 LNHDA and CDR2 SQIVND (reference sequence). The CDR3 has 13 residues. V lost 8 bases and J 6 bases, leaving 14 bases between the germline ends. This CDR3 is CASAPGEGQPQHF. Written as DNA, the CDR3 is TGTGCCAGTGCTCCGGGGGAGGGTCAGCCCCAGCATTTT.

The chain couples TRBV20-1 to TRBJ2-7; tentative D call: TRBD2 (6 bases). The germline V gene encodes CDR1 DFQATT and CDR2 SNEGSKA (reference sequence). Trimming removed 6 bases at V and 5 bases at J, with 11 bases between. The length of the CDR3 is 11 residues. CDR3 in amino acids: CSARGGNEQYF. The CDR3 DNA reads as TGCAGTGCACGAGGCGGGAACGAGCAGTACTTC.

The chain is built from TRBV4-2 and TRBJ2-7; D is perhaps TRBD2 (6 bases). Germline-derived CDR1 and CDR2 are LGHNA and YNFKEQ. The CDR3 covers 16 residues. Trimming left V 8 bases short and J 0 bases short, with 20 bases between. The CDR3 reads CASRYGGSKGSYEQYF. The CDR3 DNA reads TGTGCCAGCCGTTATGGGGGGTCTAAGGGCTCCTACGAGCAGTACTTC.

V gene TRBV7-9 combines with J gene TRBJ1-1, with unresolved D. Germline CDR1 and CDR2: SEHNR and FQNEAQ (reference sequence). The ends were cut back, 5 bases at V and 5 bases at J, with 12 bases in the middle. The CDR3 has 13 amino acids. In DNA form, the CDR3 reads TGTGCCAGCAGCGTAGGGCGACCAACTGAAGCTTTCTTT. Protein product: CASSVGRPTEAFF.

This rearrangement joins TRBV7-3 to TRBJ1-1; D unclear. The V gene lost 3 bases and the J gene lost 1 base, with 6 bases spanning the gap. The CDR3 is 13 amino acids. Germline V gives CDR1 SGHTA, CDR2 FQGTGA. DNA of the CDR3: TGTGCCAGCAGCTTTCAGGAGAACACTGAAGCTTTCTTT. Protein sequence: CASSFQENTEAFF.

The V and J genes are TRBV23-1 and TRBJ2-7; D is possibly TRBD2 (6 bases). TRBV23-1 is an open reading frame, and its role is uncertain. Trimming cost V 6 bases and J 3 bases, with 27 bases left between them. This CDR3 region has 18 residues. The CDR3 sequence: CASSPAPRLVFRNYEQYF. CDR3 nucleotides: TGCGCCAGCAGCCCCGCCCCCCGACTAGTTTTTCGGAACTACGAGCAGTACTTC.

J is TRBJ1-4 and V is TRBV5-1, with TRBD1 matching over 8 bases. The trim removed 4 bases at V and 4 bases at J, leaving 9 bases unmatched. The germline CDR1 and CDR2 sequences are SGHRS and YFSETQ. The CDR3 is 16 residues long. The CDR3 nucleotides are TGCGCCAGCAGCGTCAATGGACAGGGACTTAATGAAAAACTGTTTTTT. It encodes CASSVNGQGLNEKLFF.

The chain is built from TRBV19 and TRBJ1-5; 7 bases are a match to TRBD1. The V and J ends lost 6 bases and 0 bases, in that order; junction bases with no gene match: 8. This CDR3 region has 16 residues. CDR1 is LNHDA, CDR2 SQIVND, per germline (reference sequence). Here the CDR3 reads CASRRTGFVSNQPQHF. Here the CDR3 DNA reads TGTGCCAGTAGACGGACAGGCTTTGTTAGCAATCAGCCCCAGCATTTT.

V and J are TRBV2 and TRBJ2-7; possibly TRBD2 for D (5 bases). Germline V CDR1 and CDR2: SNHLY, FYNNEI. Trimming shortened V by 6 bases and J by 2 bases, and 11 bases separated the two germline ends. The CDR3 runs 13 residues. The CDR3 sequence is CASSLDLAYEQYF. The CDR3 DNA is TGTGCCAGCAGCCTGGACTTGGCCTACGAGCAGTACTTC.

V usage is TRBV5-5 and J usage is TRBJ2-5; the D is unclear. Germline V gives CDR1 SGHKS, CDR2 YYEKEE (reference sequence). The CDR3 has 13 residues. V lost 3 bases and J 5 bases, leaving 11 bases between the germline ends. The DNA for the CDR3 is TGTGCCAGCAGCTCATCAGGAGACGAGACCCAGTACTTC. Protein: CASSSSGDETQYF.

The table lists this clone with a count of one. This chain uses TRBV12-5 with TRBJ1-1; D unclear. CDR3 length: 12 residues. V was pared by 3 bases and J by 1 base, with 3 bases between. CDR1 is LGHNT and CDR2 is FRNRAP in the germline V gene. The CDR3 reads CASGFANTEAFF. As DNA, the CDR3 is TGTGCTAGTGGTTTTGCGAACACTGAAGCTTTCTTT.

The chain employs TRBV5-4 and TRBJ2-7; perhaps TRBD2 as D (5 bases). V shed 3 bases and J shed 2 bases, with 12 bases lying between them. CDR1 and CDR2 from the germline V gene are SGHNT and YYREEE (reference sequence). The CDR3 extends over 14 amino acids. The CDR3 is CASSSGGQTYEQYF. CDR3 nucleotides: TGTGCCAGCAGCTCGGGCGGGCAGACCTACGAGCAGTACTTC. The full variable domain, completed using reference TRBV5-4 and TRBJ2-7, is ETGVTQSPTHLIKTRGQQVTLRCSSQSGHNTVSWYQQALGQGPQFIFQYYREEENGRGNFPPRFSGLQFPNYSSELNVNALELDDSALYLCASSSGGQTYEQYFGPGTRLTVT.